These T cell receptor beta chains were read from a single sample in a study of metastatic and nonmetastatic thyroid tumors. TCRdb reanalyzed the PCR reads with MiXCR. The table records about 35,000 clones, about 29% of them present only once. Sequenced material: blood. These receptors all come from a female donor with papillary thyroid cancer or a benign thyroid nodule (not recorded which). Some clones in this sample may be carry-over from other donors' samples. CDR3s include the opening cysteine and the closing phenylalanine or tryptophan. D genes are given only for firm matches. Some rows mark clone size as missing; the rest say once, few, many or name a class of expanded clone.

TRBV28,many,TRBJ2-1,TRBD1,TGTGCCAGCAGAATCGAGGGGGCTGTGTTCTTC,CASRIEGAVFF
TRBV13,-,TRBJ2-7,TRBD2,TGTGCCAGCAGCCCTGGGGGACTAGCGGGAGACCCCTACGAGCAGTACTTC,CASSPGGLAGDPYEQYF
TRBV10-3,-,TRBJ2-7,TRBD1,TGTGCCATCAGCCGTTCGATTGGGACAGGGAGCTCCTACGAGCAGTACTTC,CAISRSIGTGSSYEQYF
TRBV5-1,many,TRBJ2-1,-,TGCGCCAGCAGCTTGGCCGGCGGGATGGGGCCCAATGAGCAGTTCTTC,CASSLAGGMGPNEQFF
TRBV20-1,-,TRBJ1-2,-,TGCAGTGCCCCCACTCCGGTTGTAACAATTGGCTACACCTTC,CSAPTPVVTIGYTF
TRBV29-1,many,TRBJ1-2,-,TGCAGCGCTGGGGACATGCGGAGCTACACCTTC,CSAGDMRSYTF
TRBV28,many,TRBJ2-3,-,TGTGCCAGCGCAACTACCCGGACGGTAGATACGCAGTATTTT,CASATTRTVDTQYF
TRBV15,few,TRBJ2-2,-,TGTTCCACCAGCAGAGATTTGAGCGGTAGCAACACCTGGGAGCTGTTTTTT,CSTSRDLSGSNTWELFF
TRBV25-1,medium-sized,TRBJ2-7,TRBD2,TGTGCCAGCAGTGAACTAGCGGGGCCCTCCTACGAGCAGTACTTC,CASSELAGPSYEQYF
TRBV12-3/TRBV12-4,many,TRBJ2-1,TRBD2,TGTGCCAGCAGTTTGAATCTAGCGGGAGTGCGGAATGAGCAGTTCTTC,CASSLNLAGVRNEQFF
TRBV9,many,TRBJ2-5,-,TGTGCCAGCAGCGTAGGGGGAGGGGGAGAGACCCAGTACTTC,CASSVGGGGETQYF
TRBV27,-,TRBJ1-5,TRBD1,TGTGCCAGCAGTCAGGGGGCAGGACGTCAGCCCCAGCATTTT,CASSQGAGRQPQHF
TRBV20-1,-,TRBJ1-2,TRBD1,TGCAGTACTAGTAAGCACGGGACAGGGATTGATGGCTACACCTTC,CSTSKHGTGIDGYTF
TRBV6-4,few,TRBJ2-2,-,TGTGCCAGCAGTAAAGGGACGGGCGGAGTGAACACCGGGGAGCTGTTTTTT,CASSKGTGGVNTGELFF
TRBV7-2,many,TRBJ1-4,-,TGTGCCAGCAGCACCTCGACAGGCCCAAACGAAAAACTGTTTTTT,CASSTSTGPNEKLFF
TRBV5-1,many,TRBJ2-2,TRBD2,TGCGCCAGCAGCTTTTCTAGCGGGAGTGGCACCGGGGAGCTGTTTTTT,CASSFSSGSGTGELFF
TRBV6-4,many,TRBJ2-3,TRBD2,TGTGCCAGCAGTGACTCGGCGGGGGGGCCAGATACGCAGTATTTT,CASSDSAGGPDTQYF
TRBV9,few,TRBJ2-2,-,TGTGCCAGCAGCGTAGTCGGTGCGGGGGCGGGGACCGGGGAGCTGTTTTTT,CASSVVGAGAGTGELFF
TRBV11-2,many,TRBJ2-6,-,TGTGCCAGCAGACCCCGGGTCTCTGGGGCCAACGTCCTGACTTTC,CASRPRVSGANVLTF
TRBV27,-,TRBJ2-1,-,TGTGCCAGCAGTTTGATCTCCAAGAATGCGCAGTTCTTC,CASSLISKNAQFF
TRBV19,few,TRBJ2-1,-,TGTGCCAGTAGTATAGAGGGGACCACCAGCAATGAGCAGTTCTTC,CASSIEGTTSNEQFF
TRBV19,-,TRBJ2-2,TRBD2,TGTGCCATCAGGACTAGCGTGTTCCCCGTGGAGCTGTTTTTT,CAIRTSVFPVELFF
TRBV24-1,-,TRBJ2-3,TRBD1,TGTGCCACCAGTGACCCAACAGTACCGAAACAGGGGGGTCCTGGCACAGATACGCAGTATTTT,CATSDPTVPKQGGPGTDTQYF